This T cell receptor beta chain is from a study of blood T cell repertoires in COVID-19. The wider study: COVID-19 samples collected from the United States, Italy and Spain covered acute and convalescent phases. The analysed material was cDNA or gDNA that came from T cells, B-cell-depleted T cells, or PBMCs.

Authors' methods: Amplification of reference gene primers was used by the study to estimate nucleated cell counts. Method: immunoSEQ multiplex PCR; TCRdb's copy keeps in-frame clones and lacks some. The DNA gave D and trimming, while V, J and clone size come from that table. Seen here are roughly 160,000 clones, 70% to 90% observed once, and the top ten hold approximately 2.1%. This TCR was sampled from a man aged 45 to 65 who had recovered from COVID-19. The sequenced sample consisted of peripheral blood.

This chain's CDR3 is CASSLDGAGGYTF. The CDR3 nucleotides are TGTGCCAGCAGCTTAGATGGGGCTGGTGGCTACACCTTC. The rearrangement uses TRBV7-2 and TRBJ1-2; perhaps TRBD1 as D (5 bases). V was shortened by 1 base and J by 7 bases, with 10 bases between the two germline ends. This CDR3 comprises 13 residues. Germline V lookup: CDR1 SGHTA, CDR2 FQGNSA. The full variable domain, with the rest looked up from reference TRBV7-2 and TRBJ1-2, is GAGVSQSPSNKVTEKGKDVELRCDPISGHTALYWYRQSLGQGLEFLIYFQGNSAPDKSGLPSDRFSAERTGGSVSTLTIQRTQQEDSAVYLCASSLDGAGGYTFGSGTRLTVV.